These T cell receptor beta chains were read from a single sample in a study of cytomegalovirus exposure and HLA in healthy donors. Profiling relied on immunoSEQ multiplex PCR, and the TCRdb table lists in-frame clones only, not all of them. This table holds some 180,000 clones, roughly 85% found once. The material sequenced was PBMCs. The origin of the receptors is a man in his thirties or forties in good health and CMV-seropositive. Each CDR3 is given with its conserved first and last residue. Each record gives: D gene, clone size, J gene, CDR3 length, V gene, CDR3 DNA, CDR3 protein. A D gene is named only where the DNA matches it firmly. Expanded clones are given a class, and other clones once, few, many or no size at all.

>TRBD2|NA|TRBJ2-1|17|TRBV4-2
TGTGCCAGCAGCCAAGATGGGACTAGCGGGAGAACGGCTGAGCAGTTCTTC
CASSQDGTSGRTAEQFF
>TRBD1|NA|TRBJ2-5|14|TRBV5-1
TGCGCCAGCAGCCCCGGGACAGGGGGATTCGGGCAGTACTTC
CASSPGTGGFGQYF
>TRBD2|NA|TRBJ2-3|15|TRBV4-3
TGCGCCAGCAGCCAAGAGCTAGCGGGCACAGATACGCAGTATTTT
CASSQELAGTDTQYF
>NA|NA|TRBJ2-3|14|TRBV19
TGTGCCAGTAGGAAGCGGCTTAACACAGATACGCAGTATTTT
CASRKRLNTDTQYF
>NA|NA|TRBJ2-4|12|TRBV18
TGTGCCAGCTCACCAGGGAGCGGCATTCAGTACTTC
CASSPGSGIQYF
>TRBD2|NA|TRBJ2-7|15|TRBV5-1
TGCGCCAGCAGCTTGGGGACTAGCGGATCCTACGAGCAGTACTTC
CASSLGTSGSYEQYF
>TRBD2|NA|TRBJ2-6|17|TRBV15
TGTGCCACCACAAGGCGGGAGGTAATTGCTGGGGCCAACGTCCTGACTTTT
CATTRREVIAGANVLTF
>TRBD1|NA|TRBJ1-5|17|TRBV5-8
TGTGCCAGCAGCCCGGGATGGACAGGCAATAGCAATCAGCCCCAGCATTTT
CASSPGWTGNSNQPQHF
>TRBD2|few|TRBJ2-3|17|TRBV29-1
TGCAGCGTTCTCAGGTTGGAGCGGGAGGGGGCCACAGATACGCAGTATTTT
CSVLRLEREGATDTQYF
>NA|NA|TRBJ2-7|13|TRBV6-1
TGTGCCAGCAGTGCCCGTACTGTTTACGAGCAGTACTTC
CASSARTVYEQYF
>NA|NA|TRBJ2-5|14|TRBV5-5
TGTGCCAGCAGCCATTCTACAGGAGAAGAGACCCAGTACTTC
CASSHSTGEETQYF
>NA|NA|TRBJ2-1|16|TRBV25-1
TGTGCCAGCAGCCACCAGGCCTCGAGCTCCTACAATGAGCAGTTCTTC
CASSHQASSSYNEQFF
>NA|few|TRBJ1-1|12|TRBV5-6
TGTGCCAGCAGCTTACACGCCACTGAAGCTTTCTTT
CASSLHATEAFF
>TRBD2|NA|TRBJ2-3|16|TRBV7-2
TGTGCCAGCAGCTCCGGACTAGCGGGGCGCACAGATACGCAGTATTTT
CASSSGLAGRTDTQYF
>TRBD1|once|TRBJ1-2|17|TRBV5-1
TGCGCCAGCAGCTTGGAGCAGGGGGCTGTTAAGGACTATGGCTACACCTTC
CASSLEQGAVKDYGYTF
>NA|few|TRBJ2-3|16|TRBV9
TGTGCCAGCAGCGTTTACGAGGGTCGGGGCACAGATACGCAGTATTTT
CASSVYEGRGTDTQYF
>NA|NA|TRBJ2-5|11|TRBV25-1
TGTGCCAGCGGGAGAGGGGAGACCCAGTACTTC
CASGRGETQYF
>TRBD1|NA|TRBJ1-1|14|TRBV7-2
TGTGCCAGCAGCGTGAACAGGGGAAGGACTGAAGCTTTCTTT
CASSVNRGRTEAFF
>NA|NA|TRBJ2-3|14|TRBV29-1
TGCAGCGTTGGTAGGCAGGCCGGCACAGATACGCAGTATTTT
CSVGRQAGTDTQYF
>NA|NA|TRBJ1-5|15|TRBV6-1
TGTGCCAGCAGTGGGGACATTCACGGGAATCAGCCCCAGCATTTT
CASSGDIHGNQPQHF
>NA|NA|TRBJ2-5|14|TRBV6-5
TGTGCCAGCAGTTTCAGGGGGCGGGGGGAGACCCAGTACTTC
CASSFRGRGETQYF
>NA|few|TRBJ1-4|16|TRBV5-1
TGCGCCAGCAGCGCCGGGTCGGGGGTACAGGATGAAAAACTGTTTTTT
CASSAGSGVQDEKLFF
>TRBD2|NA|TRBJ2-4|15|TRBV9
TGTGCCAGCAGCGTAGGGGGCGGGGGGAAAAACATTCAGTACTTC
CASSVGGGGKNIQYF
>NA|NA|TRBJ1-2|15|TRBV6-5
TGTGCCAGCTTTACTCGGGACAAGACTAACTATGGCTACACCTTC
CASFTRDKTNYGYTF
>TRBD1|NA|TRBJ1-2|15|TRBV27
TGTGCCAGCAGTTCCTCAGGGACAGGCCCCTATGGCTACACCTTC
CASSSSGTGPYGYTF
>TRBD2|once|TRBJ2-7|17|TRBV5-1
TGCGCCAGCAGCAGGGGGGGACTTAGCGGGAGTTCTGACGAGCAGTACTTC
CASSRGGLSGSSDEQYF
>NA|NA|TRBJ2-7|14|TRBV19
TGTGCCAGTAGTATAGTAGTGACACAGCACGAGCAGTACTTC
CASSIVVTQHEQYF
>TRBD2|NA|TRBJ2-1|17|TRBV27
TGTGCCAGCAGTCCACACGTAGCGGGAGACTATGTGTACGAGCAGTTCTTC
CASSPHVAGDYVYEQFF
>NA|NA|TRBJ2-2|14|TRBV7-2
TGTGCCAGCAGCATAACAGGGAACACCGGGGAGCTGTTTTTT
CASSITGNTGELFF
>TRBD1|NA|TRBJ1-4|16|TRBV28
TGTGCCAGCAGAACCGGGACAGGGGGCGTATTTGAAAAACTGTTTTTT
CASRTGTGGVFEKLFF
>TRBD2|NA|TRBJ2-1|13|TRBV11-2
TGTGCCAGCACCGGACTAGCGGGAGCTGAGCAGTTCTTC
CASTGLAGAEQFF
>NA|NA|TRBJ2-5|12|TRBV11-2
TGTGCCAGCAGCTTAGTTTCAGGGACCCAGTACTTC
CASSLVSGTQYF
>NA|NA|TRBJ1-5|14|TRBV6-1
TGTGCCAGCAGGGGGGCGGGGGGGGATCAGCCCCAGCATTTT
CASRGAGGDQPQHF
>NA|many|TRBJ2-6|16|TRBV4-2
TGTGCCAGCAGCCAAGATCGCGACTCTGGGGCCAACGTCCTGACTTTC
CASSQDRDSGANVLTF
>TRBD2|few|TRBJ2-1|16|TRBV15
TGTGCCACCAGCAGAGAAGGTTATAGCGGGAGCCATGAGCAGTTCTTC
CATSREGYSGSHEQFF
>NA|NA|TRBJ1-2|15|TRBV11-3
TGTGCCAGCAGCTTAGATAGGGGCCTGGGCTATGGCTACACCTTC
CASSLDRGLGYGYTF
>TRBD1|NA|TRBJ1-2|15|TRBV11-3
TGTGCCAGCAGCTTCACAGGACAGGATGGGGATGGCTACACCTTC
CASSFTGQDGDGYTF
>TRBD1|NA|TRBJ2-2|18|TRBV4-1
TGCGCCAGCAGCCAATTCACCCCGGGACAGATAAACACCGGGGAGCTGTTTTTT
CASSQFTPGQINTGELFF
>NA|once|TRBJ2-5|15|TRBV4-3
TGCGCCAGCAGCCCAAAAAGTGAGGGATTGGGGACCCAGTACTTC
CASSPKSEGLGTQYF
>NA|NA|TRBJ2-1|14|TRBV5-4
TGTGCCAGCAGCGAGTACCGGGAGCACAATGAGCAGTTCTTC
CASSEYREHNEQFF
>NA|once|TRBJ1-2|16|TRBV5-1
TGCGCCAGCAGCTTGGTATCAGGGAGGGGCTACTATGGCTACACCTTC
CASSLVSGRGYYGYTF
>NA|once|TRBJ2-6|15|TRBV27
TGTGCCAGCAGTTCCCCCTACTCTGGGGCCAACGTCCTGACTTTC
CASSSPYSGANVLTF
>TRBD2|NA|TRBJ2-1|19|TRBV7-2
TGTGCCAGCAGCTGGACCGGGACGGCGGGACTAGCGGGACTTAATGAGCAGTTCTTC
CASSWTGTAGLAGLNEQFF
>NA|NA|TRBJ2-7|11|TRBV29-1
TGCAGCGTTGCAAGGGGTTACGAGCAGTACTTC
CSVARGYEQYF
>TRBD1|NA|TRBJ2-4|14|TRBV10-3
TGTGCCATCAGTGAGTCGCAGGGACAGAACATTCAGTACTTC
CAISESQGQNIQYF
>NA|NA|TRBJ2-5|15|TRBV7-6
TGTGCCAGCAGCCCAAGAAAAGCGGGTCAAGAGACCCAGTACTTC
CASSPRKAGQETQYF
>NA|NA|TRBJ2-1|15|TRBV5-5
TGTGCCAGCAGCCCACAACTAAACTCCTACAATGAGCAGTTCTTC
CASSPQLNSYNEQFF
>NA|NA|TRBJ2-1|13|TRBV30
TGTGCCTGGGCCCATGGCCCCTACAATGAGCAGTTCTTC
CAWAHGPYNEQFF
>NA|NA|TRBJ2-7|13|TRBV2
TGTGCCAGGGAGGACGGCGGAAAGTACGAGCAGTACTTC
CAREDGGKYEQYF
>NA|NA|TRBJ2-1|15|TRBV7-6
TGTGCCAGCAGCCGAACGAGTTTAGCGTACAATGAGCAGTTCTTC
CASSRTSLAYNEQFF
>NA|NA|TRBJ2-7|13|TRBV7-9
TGTGCCAGCAGCTTCCCCGGGGCCTACGAGCAGTACTTC
CASSFPGAYEQYF
>NA|NA|TRBJ2-1|15|TRBV7-9
TGTGCCAGCAGCTTAAGCTCAAATCCCGGCAATGAGCAGTTCTTC
CASSLSSNPGNEQFF
>NA|once|TRBJ1-1|12|TRBV2
TGTGCCAGCAGTCCCCGGTTCGCTGAAGCTTTCTTT
CASSPRFAEAFF
>NA|NA|TRBJ2-3|14|TRBV7-2
TGTGCCAGCAGCTTGCTAGGCCCGGCGGATACGCAGTATTTT
CASSLLGPADTQYF
>TRBD1|NA|TRBJ1-2|13|TRBV7-2
TGTGCCAGCAGCGGGGGACAGGGTTATGGCTACACCTTC
CASSGGQGYGYTF
>TRBD1|NA|TRBJ1-1|15|TRBV18
TGTGCCAGCTCACCCACGGGACAGAGCAACACTGAAGCTTTCTTT
CASSPTGQSNTEAFF
>NA|NA|TRBJ2-3|20|TRBV5-4
TGTGCCAGCAGCTTCGGGCCTCTAGGCGTGCCGGGAGAATCCGCAGATACGCAGTATTTT
CASSFGPLGVPGESADTQYF